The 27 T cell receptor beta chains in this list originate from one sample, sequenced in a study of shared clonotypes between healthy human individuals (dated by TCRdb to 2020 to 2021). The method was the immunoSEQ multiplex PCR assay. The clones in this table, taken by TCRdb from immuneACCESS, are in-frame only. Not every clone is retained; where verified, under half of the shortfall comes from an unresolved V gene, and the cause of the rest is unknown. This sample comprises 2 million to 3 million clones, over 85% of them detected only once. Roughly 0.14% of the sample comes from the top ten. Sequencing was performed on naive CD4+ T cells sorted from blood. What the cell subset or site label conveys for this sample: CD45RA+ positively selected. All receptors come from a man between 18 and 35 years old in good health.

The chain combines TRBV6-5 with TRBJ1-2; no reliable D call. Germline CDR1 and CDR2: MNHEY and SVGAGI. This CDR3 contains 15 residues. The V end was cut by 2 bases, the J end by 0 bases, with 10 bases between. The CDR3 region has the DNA TGTGCCAGCAGTTACACGCGCACAGCTAACTATGGCTACACCTTC. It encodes CASSYTRTANYGYTF.

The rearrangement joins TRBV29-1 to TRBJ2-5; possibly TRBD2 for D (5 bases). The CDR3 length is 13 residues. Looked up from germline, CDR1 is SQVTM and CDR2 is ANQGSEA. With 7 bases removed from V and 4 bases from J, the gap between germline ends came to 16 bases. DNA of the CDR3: TGCAGCGCAGGCCTCGGAGGTAGAGAGACCCAGTACTTC. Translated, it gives CSAGLGGRETQYF.

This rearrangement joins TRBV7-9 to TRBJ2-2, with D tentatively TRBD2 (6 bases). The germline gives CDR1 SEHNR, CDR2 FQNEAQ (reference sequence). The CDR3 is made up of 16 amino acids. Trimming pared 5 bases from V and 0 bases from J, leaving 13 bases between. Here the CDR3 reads CASSLGRGTNTGELFF. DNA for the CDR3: TGTGCCAGCAGCCTAGGGCGGGGAACGAACACCGGGGAGCTGTTTTTT.

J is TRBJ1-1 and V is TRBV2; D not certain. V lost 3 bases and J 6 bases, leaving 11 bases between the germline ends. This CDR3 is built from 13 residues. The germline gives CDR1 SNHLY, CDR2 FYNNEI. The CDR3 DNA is TGTGCCAGCAGTGAGAGGGTTCGAGCTGAAGCTTTCTTT. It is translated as CASSERVRAEAFF.

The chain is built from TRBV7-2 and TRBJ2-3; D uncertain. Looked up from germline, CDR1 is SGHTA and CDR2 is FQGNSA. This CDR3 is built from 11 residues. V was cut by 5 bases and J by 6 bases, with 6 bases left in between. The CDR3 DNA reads TGTGCCAGCAGCCCCGTGGATACGCAGTATTTT. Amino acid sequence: CASSPVDTQYF.

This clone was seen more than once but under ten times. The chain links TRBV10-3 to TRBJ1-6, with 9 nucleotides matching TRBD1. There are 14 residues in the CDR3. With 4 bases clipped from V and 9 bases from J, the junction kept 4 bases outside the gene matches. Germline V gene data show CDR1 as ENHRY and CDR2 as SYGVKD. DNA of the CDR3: TGTGCCATCAGTGGGGACAGGGTAGGTTCACCCCTCCACTTT. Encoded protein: CAISGDRVGSPLHF.

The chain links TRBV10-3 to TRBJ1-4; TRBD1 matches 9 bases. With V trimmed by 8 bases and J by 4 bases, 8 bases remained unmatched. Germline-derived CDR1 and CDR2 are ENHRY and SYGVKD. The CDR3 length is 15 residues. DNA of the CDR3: TGTGCCATCTCGGAAGGACAGGGGTATAATGAAAAACTGTTTTTT. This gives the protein CAISEGQGYNEKLFF.

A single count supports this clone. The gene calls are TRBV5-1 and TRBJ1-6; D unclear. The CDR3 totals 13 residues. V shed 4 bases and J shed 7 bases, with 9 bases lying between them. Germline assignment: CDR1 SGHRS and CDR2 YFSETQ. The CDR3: CASSVGGNSPLHF. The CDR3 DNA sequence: TGCGCCAGCAGCGTCGGAGGGAATTCACCCCTCCACTTT.

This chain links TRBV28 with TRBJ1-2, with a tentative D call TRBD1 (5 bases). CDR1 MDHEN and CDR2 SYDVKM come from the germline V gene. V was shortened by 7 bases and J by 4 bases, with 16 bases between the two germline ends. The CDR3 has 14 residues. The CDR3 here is CASTTQGPIYGYTF. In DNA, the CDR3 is TGTGCCAGCACAACTCAGGGCCCTATCTATGGCTACACCTTC.

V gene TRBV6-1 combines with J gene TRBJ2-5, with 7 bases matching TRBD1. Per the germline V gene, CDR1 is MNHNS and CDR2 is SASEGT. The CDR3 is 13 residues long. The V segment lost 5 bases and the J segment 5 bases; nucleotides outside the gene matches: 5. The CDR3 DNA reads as TGTGCCAGCAGTATGACAGGGTGGGAGACCCAGTACTTC. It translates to CASSMTGWETQYF.

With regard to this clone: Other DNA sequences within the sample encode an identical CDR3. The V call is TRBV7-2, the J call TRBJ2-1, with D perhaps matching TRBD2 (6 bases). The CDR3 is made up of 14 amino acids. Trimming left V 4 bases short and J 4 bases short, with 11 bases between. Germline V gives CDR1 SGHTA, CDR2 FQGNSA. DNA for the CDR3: TGTGCCAGCAGCTCCCGGGACTCTTACAATGAGCAGTTCTTC. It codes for CASSSRDSYNEQFF.

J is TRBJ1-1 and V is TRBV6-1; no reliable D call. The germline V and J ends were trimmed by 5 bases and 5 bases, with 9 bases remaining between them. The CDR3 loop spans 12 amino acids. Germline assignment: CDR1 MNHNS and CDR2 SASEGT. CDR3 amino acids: CASSRRTTEAFF. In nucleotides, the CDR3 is TGTGCCAGCAGTCGTAGAACGACTGAAGCTTTCTTT.

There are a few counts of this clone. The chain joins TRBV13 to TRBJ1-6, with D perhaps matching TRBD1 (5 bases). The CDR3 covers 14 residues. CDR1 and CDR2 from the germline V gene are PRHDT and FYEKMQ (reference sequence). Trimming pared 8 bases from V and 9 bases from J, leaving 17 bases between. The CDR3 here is CASVRGGSASPLHF. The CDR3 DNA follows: TGTGCCAGCGTTCGGGGGGGATCCGCTTCACCCCTCCACTTT.

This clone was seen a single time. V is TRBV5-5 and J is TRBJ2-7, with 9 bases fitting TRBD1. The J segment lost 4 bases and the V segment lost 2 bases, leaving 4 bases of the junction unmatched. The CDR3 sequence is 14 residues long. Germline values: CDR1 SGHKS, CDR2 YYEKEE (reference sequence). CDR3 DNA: TGTGCCAGCAGCTTCAGGGACAGGGAATACGAGCAGTACTTC. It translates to CASSFRDREYEQYF.

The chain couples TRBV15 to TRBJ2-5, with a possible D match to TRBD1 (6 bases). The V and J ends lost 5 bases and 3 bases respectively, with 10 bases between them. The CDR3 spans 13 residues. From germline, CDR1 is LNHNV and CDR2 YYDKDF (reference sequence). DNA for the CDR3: TGTGCCACCAGCCCCCGACAGGAAGAGACCCAGTACTTC. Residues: CATSPRQEETQYF.

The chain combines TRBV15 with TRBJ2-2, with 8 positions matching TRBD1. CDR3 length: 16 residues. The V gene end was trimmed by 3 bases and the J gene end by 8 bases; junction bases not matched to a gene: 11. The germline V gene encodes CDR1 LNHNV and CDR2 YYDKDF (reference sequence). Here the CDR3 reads CATSSQGALGFGELFF. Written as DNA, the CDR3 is TGTGCCACCAGCAGCCAGGGGGCCCTGGGGTTTGGGGAGCTGTTTTTT. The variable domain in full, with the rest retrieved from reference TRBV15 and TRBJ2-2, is DAMVIQNPRYQVTQFGKPVTLSCSQTLNHNVMYWYQQKSSQAPKLLFHYYDKDFNNEADTPDNFQSRRPNTSFCFLDIRSPGLGDTAMYLCATSSQGALGFGELFFGEGSRLTVL.

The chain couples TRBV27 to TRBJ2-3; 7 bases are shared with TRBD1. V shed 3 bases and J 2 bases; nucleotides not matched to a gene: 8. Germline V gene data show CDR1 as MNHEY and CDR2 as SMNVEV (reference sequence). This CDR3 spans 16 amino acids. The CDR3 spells CASSFHRGMSTDTQYF. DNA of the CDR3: TGTGCCAGCAGTTTTCACAGGGGCATGTCCACAGATACGCAGTATTTT.

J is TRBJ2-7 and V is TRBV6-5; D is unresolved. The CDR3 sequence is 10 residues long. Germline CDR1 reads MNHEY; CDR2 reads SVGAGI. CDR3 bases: TGTGCTGTAGGGACCTACGAGCAGTACTTC. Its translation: CAVGTYEQYF.

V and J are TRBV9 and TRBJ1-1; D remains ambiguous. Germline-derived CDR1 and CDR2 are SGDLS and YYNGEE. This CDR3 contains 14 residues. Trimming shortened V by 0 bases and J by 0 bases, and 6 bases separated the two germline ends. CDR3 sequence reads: CASSVDTVNTEAFF. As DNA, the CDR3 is TGTGCCAGCAGCGTAGACACGGTGAACACTGAAGCTTTCTTT. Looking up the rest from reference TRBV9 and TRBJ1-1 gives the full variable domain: DSGVTQTPKHLITATGQRVTLRCSPRSGDLSVYWYQQSLDQGLQFLIQYYNGEERAKGNILERFSAQQFPDLHSELNLSSLELGDSALYFCASSVDTVNTEAFFGQGTRLTVV.

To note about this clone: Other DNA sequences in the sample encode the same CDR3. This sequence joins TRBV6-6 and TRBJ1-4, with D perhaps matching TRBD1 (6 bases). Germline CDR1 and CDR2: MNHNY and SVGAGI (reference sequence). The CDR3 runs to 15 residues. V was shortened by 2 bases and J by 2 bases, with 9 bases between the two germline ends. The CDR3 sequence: CASSYGRGTNEKLFF. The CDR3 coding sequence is TGTGCCAGCAGTTACGGGAGGGGGACTAATGAAAAACTGTTTTTT.

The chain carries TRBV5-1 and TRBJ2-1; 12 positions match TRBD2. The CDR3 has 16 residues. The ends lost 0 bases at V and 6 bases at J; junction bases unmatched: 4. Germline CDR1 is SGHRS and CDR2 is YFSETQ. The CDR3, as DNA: TGCGCCAGCAGCTTGGGACTAGCGGGGGCCAGCAATGAGCAGTTCTTC. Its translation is CASSLGLAGASNEQFF. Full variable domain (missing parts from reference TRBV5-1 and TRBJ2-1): KAGVTQTPRYLIKTRGQQVTLSCSPISGHRSVSWYQQTPGQGLQFLFEYFSETQRNKGNFPGRFSGRQFSNSRSEMNVSTLELGDSALYLCASSLGLAGASNEQFFGPGTRLTVL.

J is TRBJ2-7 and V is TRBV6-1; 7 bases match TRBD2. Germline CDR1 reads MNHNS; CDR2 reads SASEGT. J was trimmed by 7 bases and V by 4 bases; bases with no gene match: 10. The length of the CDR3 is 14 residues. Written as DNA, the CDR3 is TGTGCCAGCAGTGCCCGGGAGGCCGTCGGGGAGCAGTACTTC. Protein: CASSAREAVGEQYF.

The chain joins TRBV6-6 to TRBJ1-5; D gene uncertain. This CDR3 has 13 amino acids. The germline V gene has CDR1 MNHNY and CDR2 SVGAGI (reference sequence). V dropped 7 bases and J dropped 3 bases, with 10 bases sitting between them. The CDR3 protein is CASTNGDNQPQHF. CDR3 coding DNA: TGTGCCAGCACCAATGGGGACAATCAGCCCCAGCATTTT.

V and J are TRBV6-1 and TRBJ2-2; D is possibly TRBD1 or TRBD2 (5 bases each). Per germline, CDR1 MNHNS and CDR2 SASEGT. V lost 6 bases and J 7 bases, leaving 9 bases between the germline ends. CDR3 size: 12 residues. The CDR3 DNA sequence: TGTGCCAGCAGGATTGGGGGCGGGGAGCTGTTTTTT. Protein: CASRIGGGELFF.

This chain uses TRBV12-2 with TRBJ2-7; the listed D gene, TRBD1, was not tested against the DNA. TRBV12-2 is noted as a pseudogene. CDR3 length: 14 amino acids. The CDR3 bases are TGTGCAAGTCGCTCCGGGACAGGGGACTACGAGCAGTACTTC. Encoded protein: CASRSGTGDYEQYF.

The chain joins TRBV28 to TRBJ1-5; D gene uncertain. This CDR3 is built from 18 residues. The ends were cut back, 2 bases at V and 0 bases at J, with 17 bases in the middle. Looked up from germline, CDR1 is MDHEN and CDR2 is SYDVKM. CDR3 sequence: CASSLRRSEKYSNQPQHF. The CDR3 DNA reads TGTGCCAGCAGTTTACGCCGATCCGAAAAGTATAGCAATCAGCCCCAGCATTTT.

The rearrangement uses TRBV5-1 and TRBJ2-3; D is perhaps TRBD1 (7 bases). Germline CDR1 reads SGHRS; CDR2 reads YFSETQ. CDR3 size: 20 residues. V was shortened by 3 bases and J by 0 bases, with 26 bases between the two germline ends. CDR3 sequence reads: CASSWRGGEQGNPSTDTQYF. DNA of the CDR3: TGCGCCAGCAGCTGGAGGGGTGGAGAACAGGGGAACCCTAGCACAGATACGCAGTATTTT.